This T cell receptor beta chain was documented in a study of T cells in Graves' hyperthyroidism and ophthalmopathy (dated by TCRdb to about 2019). Background for the entire study: Peripheral blood was collected at initial diagnosis, before any treatment. A discovery cohort of roughly 100 patients, 43 with Graves' ophthalmopathy and 57 with stable Graves' hyperthyroidism, was used to find distinguishing TCR V-J signatures. Prospective prediction of ophthalmopathy was tested in an independent validation cohort of some 19 hyperthyroidism patients and some 17 patients who later progressed to ophthalmopathy. According to the paper, TCR Vbeta CDR3 sequencing was carried out on around 140 peripheral blood samples, which came from some 41 ophthalmopathy, 75 to 80 hyperthyroidism and approximately 17 progressor patients. For training and testing, the 80 to 100 patients in the discovery cohort were randomly divided in a 7:3 ratio. After sampling, hyperthyroidism patients received methimazole starting at 30 mg daily, and ophthalmopathy patients received high-dose intravenous methylprednisolone. In about six Graves' hyperthyroidism patients, the study also compared T-cell repertoires from thyroid tissue with T-cell repertoires from blood. Overall study outcomes, separate from this receptor: In validation, the model predicted progression to ophthalmopathy a median of about 6.5 months before onset, with approximately 70% sensitivity and 72.22% specificity. Most expanded thyroid clonotypes (frequency above 0.001) were also found in blood, which suggests that blood repertoires may mirror thyroid immune responses. A 13 V-J signature model separated ophthalmopathy from stable hyperthyroidism, with approximately 86% sensitivity and 81.08% specificity in cross-validation and 80%/75% in testing. No statistical method was used to fix the sample size in advance, and group allocation was not hidden from the investigators.

This clonotype showed up just a few times. It lacks a known antigen. There are no base qualities to consult, and no much larger clone falls within one base. Amplification of TCR beta CDR3 regions was carried out from RNA transcripts. The first round of RT-PCR for the TCR CDR3 was performed with the HTBI primer set and the Qiagen OneStep RT-PCR kit. The libraries were constructed in a second round of multiplex PCR and then size-selected and purified. Sequencing of the libraries was done on an Illumina HiSeq2000 using paired-end 100 bp reads. The paper's processing steps were these. Raw data were processed with SOAPnuke, discarding reads with adapters, uncalled bases, mean Phred below 15, or no exact constant-primer or identifier match. High-quality paired reads were merged using COPE v1.2.5, and each unique nucleotide sequence was defined as a clonotype. MiTCR v1.1 was used to align clonotypes to the IMGT TRBV, TRBD and TRBJ reference segments. Analysis was restricted to V-J combinations with a frequency above 0.0001, which covered approximately 99% of repertoires. The TCS score was defined as F50 (clonal expansion) divided by E x V (chaos), with BLOSUM62-based TCRdist calculated between CDR3 peptides within each V-J. Welch's t-statistics and random forest reduced approximately 520 V-J features to fewer than 15, which were used in a naive Bayes classifier (R e1071). TCRdb cleaned the public reads at Q25 with fastp, built clones with MiXCR and kept in-frame beta chains. For every CDR3 protein sequence, its rows merge into one entry that carries the most common genes and DNA. The V and J calls, along with clone size, are taken from TCRdb and not from the paper's own processing. For this sample there are about 200,000 distinct CDR3 sequences; 18% appear just once. In total, the top ten clones hold about 48% of the sample.

A patient counted as having stable Graves' hyperthyroidism if no progression to ophthalmopathy occurred over 18 months of follow-up. Hyperthyroidism patients were aged 18 to 65 years and newly diagnosed, with disease duration of less than 2 months. Exclusion was applied to patients with uncontrolled infections, other autoimmune diseases, pregnancy or lactation. Diagnoses relied on clinical symptoms, serum thyroxine and TRAb, thyroid ultrasound and orbital computed tomography. PBMCs were isolated from about 9.1 ml of fresh peripheral blood by Ficoll-Paque density gradient centrifugation. Trizol reagent was used to extract total RNA, and RNA quality was then checked on an Agilent 2100 Bioanalyzer. Counted from cysteine to phenylalanine, this CDR3 has 14 amino acids. Here the CDR3 DNA is all that survives: 42 bases in frame from base 1. Per the germline V gene (reference sequence), LNHNV is the CDR1 and YYDKDF is the CDR2. Cut back by 7 bases and 0 bases, the V and J ends lie 10 bases apart.

Sequencing used blood. The rearrangement combines TRBV15 with TRBJ1-5; the D gene is not confidently resolved. The TCR sequence derives from a man in his forties with Graves' hyperthyroidism. Read as DNA, the sequence is TGTGCCACCACCGGCCGGGGTAGCAATCAGCCCCAGCATTTT. The translation is CATTGRGSNQPQHF.